These T cell receptor beta chains were read from a single sample in a study of T-cell reconstitution after alpha-beta-depleted transplantation in children. MiXCR was run by TCRdb on the PCR reads, yielding one entry per CDR3 protein. The sample consists of some 350,000 distinct CDR3 sequences, over 9% of them appearing once. Material: PBMCs from the stem cell graft donor, obtained from the stem cell graft. The receptor source for this set is a human donor who donated a stem cell graft to a child with acute lymphoblastic leukemia. The CDR3 runs from the conserved cysteine through the conserved F or W. D genes are given only for firm matches. Not every row has a clone size; where given, it reads once, few, many or a size class.

>TRBV7-4|TRBJ2-4|many|TRBD2
CASSTGLAEAKNIQYF
TGTGCCAGCAGCACGGGACTAGCGGAAGCCAAAAACATTCAGTACTTC
>TRBV12-3/TRBV12-4|TRBJ2-6|-|-
CASSSAGSGPGANVLTF
TGTGCCAGCAGCTCCGCCGGGTCGGGTCCTGGGGCCAACGTCCTGACTTTC
>TRBV4-1|TRBJ2-7|few|TRBD2
CASSPKPTGVSGRAYEQYF
TGCGCCAGCAGCCCCAAACCAACAGGGGTTAGCGGGAGGGCCTACGAGCAGTACTTC
>TRBV5-1|TRBJ1-5|few|-
CASSPEGSSQPQHF
TGCGCCAGCAGCCCGGAAGGGTCTTCCCAGCCCCAGCATTTT
>TRBV11-2|TRBJ2-6|-|-
CASSPPGQGLSGANVLTF
TGTGCCAGCAGCCCCCCTGGGCAGGGCCTATCTGGGGCCAACGTCCTGACTTTC
>TRBV12-3/TRBV12-4|TRBJ2-3|-|TRBD2
CASSGTSGRIRTDTQYF
TGTGCCAGCAGTGGGACTAGCGGGAGGATAAGAACAGATACGCAGTATTTT
>TRBV4-3|TRBJ2-1|-|-
CASSQDLDSSYNEQFF
TGCGCCAGCAGCCAAGATCTAGATAGCTCCTACAATGAGCAGTTCTTC
>TRBV6-1|TRBJ2-4|-|TRBD2
CASRSGGQGNIQYF
TGTGCCAGCAGAAGCGGGGGGCAGGGAAACATTCAGTACTTC
>TRBV6-2/TRBV6-3|TRBJ1-2|few|-
CASSGAVYGYTF
TGTGCCAGCAGCGGGGCCGTTTATGGCTACACCTTC
>TRBV7-8|TRBJ1-5|few|TRBD1
CASSLARQGWGNQPQHF
TGTGCCAGCAGCTTAGCGCGACAGGGATGGGGCAATCAGCCCCAGCATTTT
>TRBV28|TRBJ2-7|many|-
CASSLSALIIPRTAPKGEQYF
TGTGCCAGCAGTTTATCGGCCCTCATTATCCCCCGGACAGCCCCTAAGGGCGAGCAGTACTTC
>TRBV4-3|TRBJ2-1|few|-
CASSQDAGVSNEQFF
TGCGCCAGCAGCCAAGACGCGGGTGTCTCCAATGAGCAGTTCTTC
>TRBV12-3/TRBV12-4|TRBJ2-7|few|-
CASRGTPSYEQYF
TGTGCCAGCAGAGGGACCCCTTCCTACGAGCAGTACTTC
>TRBV11-1|TRBJ2-2|-|-
CASSLVEGIALSNTGELFF
TGTGCCAGCAGCTTAGTGGAGGGAATAGCGCTATCGAACACCGGGGAGCTGTTTTTT
>TRBV4-1|TRBJ2-3|-|TRBD2
CASSQGLAGFTDTQYF
TGCGCCAGCAGCCAAGGACTAGCGGGATTCACAGATACGCAGTATTTT
>TRBV3-1|TRBJ2-2|few|-
CASRPSNWPGELFF
TGTGCCAGCAGGCCTAGTAACTGGCCCGGGGAGCTGTTTTTT
>TRBV5-3|TRBJ2-1|-|TRBD2
CARGPGRGTSAPNEQFF
TGTGCCAGGGGCCCTGGGCGCGGGACTAGCGCGCCCAATGAGCAGTTCTTC
>TRBV7-2|TRBJ1-6|-|TRBD1
CASSFETGGVSPLHF
TGTGCCAGCAGCTTCGAGACAGGGGGCGTCTCACCCCTCCACTTT
>TRBV28|TRBJ2-2|few|TRBD1
CASGSLQGNGELFF
TGTGCCAGCGGATCACTACAGGGGAACGGGGAGCTGTTTTTT
>TRBV28|TRBJ1-5|few|-
CASRAGVIQPQHF
TGTGCCAGCAGGGCAGGGGTTATTCAGCCCCAGCATTTT
>TRBV12-3/TRBV12-4|TRBJ1-5|-|-
CASSLGSRQLNQPQHF
TGTGCCAGCAGTTTGGGTTCACGACAGCTAAATCAGCCCCAGCATTTT
>TRBV28|TRBJ2-3|few|-
CASSLGSFTQYF
TGTGCCAGCAGTTTGGGCTCCTTTACGCAGTATTTT
>TRBV27|TRBJ2-7|few|TRBD2
CASSFTRTSGAYEQYF
TGTGCCAGCAGTTTTACCAGGACTAGCGGAGCGTACGAGCAGTACTTC
>TRBV12-3/TRBV12-4|TRBJ2-2|once|TRBD2
CACSLRASGRWNTGELFF
TGTGCCTGCAGTTTACGGGCTAGCGGGAGGTGGAACACCGGGGAGCTGTTTTTT
>TRBV20-1|TRBJ2-2|-|-
CSARDPQSTVLTGELFF
TGCAGTGCTAGAGACCCGCAGTCCACAGTCCTCACCGGGGAGCTGTTTTTT
>TRBV5-1|TRBJ2-7|-|-
CASSFESGEQYF
TGCGCCAGCAGCTTTGAGTCGGGCGAGCAGTACTTC
>TRBV4-1|TRBJ2-1|few|-
CASSQIGNEQFF
TGCGCCAGCAGCCAAATCGGGAATGAGCAGTTCTTC
>TRBV11-2|TRBJ2-3|-|TRBD2
CASSSLNSGRTDTQYF
TGTGCCAGCAGCTCACTCAATAGCGGGCGCACAGATACGCAGTATTTT
>TRBV10-3|TRBJ1-5|-|TRBD1
CAISTGDRLSNQPQHF
TGTGCCATCAGCACAGGGGACCGTCTAAGCAATCAGCCCCAGCATTTT
>TRBV20-1|TRBJ2-7|-|-
CSAPTPGLSYEQYF
TGCAGTGCTCCCACCCCTGGCCTCTCCTACGAGCAGTACTTC
>TRBV29-1|TRBJ2-7|-|TRBD1
CSVAGTEMTYEQYF
TGCAGCGTCGCCGGGACAGAAATGACGTACGAGCAGTACTTC
>TRBV20-1|TRBJ2-5|few|-
CSPWDLPGPGTQYF
TGCAGTCCATGGGATCTACCCGGACCGGGGACCCAGTACTTC
>TRBV12-3/TRBV12-4|TRBJ1-1|-|TRBD1
CASSFSRRLDRGTEAFF
TGTGCCAGCAGTTTCTCTAGGCGGTTGGACAGGGGAACTGAAGCTTTCTTT
>TRBV10-2|TRBJ2-3|many|-
CASSDSRDTYF
TGCGCCAGCAGTGACTCCCGGGACACTTATTTT
>TRBV27|TRBJ1-6|many|-
CASTLAGGRGSPLHF
TGTGCCAGCACCTTGGCCGGGGGGCGTGGCTCACCCCTCCACTTT
>TRBV7-6|TRBJ1-6|many|-
CASSQGLGAGHNSPLHF
TGTGCCAGCAGCCAGGGCCTAGGCGCGGGCCATAATTCACCCCTCCACTTT
>TRBV3-1|TRBJ2-2|-|-
CASRGPGELFF
TGTGCCAGCAGGGGGCCCGGGGAGCTGTTTTTT
>TRBV12-3/TRBV12-4|TRBJ2-4|-|TRBD2
CASSFVAGLAKNIQYF
TGTGCCAGCAGTTTTGTAGCGGGGTTAGCCAAAAACATTCAGTACTTC
>TRBV15|TRBJ2-2|many|-
CATSSFTGELFF
TGTGCCACCAGCTCGTTCACCGGGGAGCTGTTTTTT